The clone carrying this T cell receptor (beta chain) occurred a few times. Its matching antigen is unknown. The sample belongs to a study of T cell repertoires in cytomegalovirus infection. Study-level background: HLA-B-restricted CMV epitopes that are well studied, plus recently identified HLA-C-restricted ones, were used by the study. Study-wide findings and caveats: The cumulative frequency of public TCR beta families distinguished individuals who carried CMV together with the relevant HLA.

MiXCR, applied by TCRdb to the reads, yields one record per CDR3 protein. The sample consists of 250,000 to 300,000 distinct CDR3 sequences, under 25% of them appearing once. This CDR3 is 14 amino acids long. V was clipped by 3 bases and J by 8 bases, with 13 bases between them. This clonotype was obtained from a human donor in good health (CMV status not recorded). Some clones in this sample may be carry-over from other donors' samples. J is TRBJ1-4 and V is TRBV12-3 or TRBV12-4, with D possibly TRBD1 on 5 matching bases. Sequenced here: cultured PBMCs, sampled from culture after CMV antigen stimulation. The CDR3 region has the DNA TGTGCCAGCAGTTTTTTGGGGACCCAAGAAAAACTGTTTTTT. It is translated as CASSFLGTQEKLFF.